This T cell receptor (beta chain) appears in the sequencing data of a study of neurological immune-mediated disorders. Study results and limitations: HTLV-1-associated myelopathy had the most TCR clonal expansion, whereas multiple sclerosis had the least (lower than in healthy controls). Phylogenetic grouping put 18 of 34 multiple sclerosis patients' repertoires into one related-CDR3 cluster, a possible signature.

Trimming removed 4 bases from V and 4 bases from J; junction bases left unmatched: 12. This CDR3 has 16 residues. Germline-derived CDR1 and CDR2 are SGHRS and YFSETQ. This sample's time point: longitudinal time-point 2. This clonotype was recorded a few times. As yet, its antigen is unknown. The authors made cDNA by 5'RACE with 10-nucleotide random UMIs. TCRdb reprocessed the 5' RACE reads with MiXCR, giving one entry per CDR3 protein. The profile shows about 80,000 distinct CDR3 sequences, more than 5% of them singletons. The source material was PBMCs. The TCR comes from a woman aged 55 to 70 with multiple sclerosis. The V call is TRBV5-1, the J call TRBJ2-3; 7 nucleotides line up with TRBD2. CDR3 sequence (DNA): TGCGCCAGCAGCCCGCGGACTAGATTGGCAGCAGATACGCAGTATTTT. Protein product: CASSPRTRLAADTQYF.